This T cell receptor beta chain was documented in a study of blood T cell repertoires in COVID-19. Across the whole study: The samples span acute and convalescent COVID-19 from the United States, Italy and Spain.

Trimming took off 4 bases at V and 6 bases at J, with 14 bases between the two ends. Germline CDR1 is SGHKS and CDR2 is YYEKEE (reference sequence). The CDR3 length is 13 residues. Authors' analysis steps: Amplification of reference gene primers provided the estimated nucleated cell counts. Sequencing used immunoSEQ multiplex PCR; TCRdb keeps in-frame clones, though not all of them. V, J and clone size are those of that table, while D and trimming were read from the DNA. The profile covers over 10,000 clones, with about 75% appearing a single time and around 38% taken by the ten largest. Sequencing was done on a sample of peripheral blood. This sequence joins TRBV5-5 and TRBJ2-7, with a weak D call TRBD2 (7 bases). The TCR was taken from an elderly woman with acute or convalescent COVID-19. CDR3 nucleotide sequence: TGTGCCAGCAGCATCTCAGGGGAGGGCGAGCAGTACTTC. Protein sequence: CASSISGEGEQYF.